The text below deals with one T cell receptor (beta chain). This entry belongs to a study of blood T cell repertoires in COVID-19. V was pared by 3 bases and J by 0 bases, with 12 bases between. There are 16 residues in the CDR3. In germline, CDR1 is MDHEN, CDR2 SYDVKM. Authors' methods: Estimated nucleated cell counts came from reference gene primer amplification. This table comes from immunoSEQ multiplex PCR, and its TCRdb copy is limited to in-frame clones, with some not included. Clone size and the V and J calls come from that table; the DNA yielded D and trimming. Among a few hundred thousand clones, 88% were seen once, and the ten largest hold less than 2%. Clinical history as reported by participants underpinned cohort assignment. Resolution of symptoms, clearance, or two negative PCRs was present in recovered Cohort 3 donors.

The TCR was taken from a woman aged 35 to 49 who had recovered from COVID-19. The chain joins TRBV28 to TRBJ1-5, with D tentatively TRBD1 (5 bases). Sequenced input: PBMCs or T cells enriched from blood (not recorded which). This CDR3 reads CASSLGGILSNQPQHF. In nucleotides, the CDR3 is TGTGCCAGCAGTTTGGGGGGGATCCTTAGCAATCAGCCCCAGCATTTT.